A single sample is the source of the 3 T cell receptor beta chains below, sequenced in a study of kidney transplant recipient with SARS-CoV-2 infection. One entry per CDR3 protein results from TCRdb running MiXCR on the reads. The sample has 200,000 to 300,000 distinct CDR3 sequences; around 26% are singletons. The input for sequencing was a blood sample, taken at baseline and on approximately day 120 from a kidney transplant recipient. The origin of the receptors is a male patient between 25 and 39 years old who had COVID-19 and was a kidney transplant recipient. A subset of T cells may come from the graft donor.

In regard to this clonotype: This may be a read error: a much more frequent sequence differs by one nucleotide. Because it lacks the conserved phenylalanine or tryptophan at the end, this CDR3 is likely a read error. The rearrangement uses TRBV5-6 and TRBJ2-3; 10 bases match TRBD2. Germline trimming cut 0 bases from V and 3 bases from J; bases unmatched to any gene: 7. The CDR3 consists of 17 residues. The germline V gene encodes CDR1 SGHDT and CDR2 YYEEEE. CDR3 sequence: CASSLGSAGGPTDTQYL. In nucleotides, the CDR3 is TGTGCCAGCAGCTTGGGGTCAGCGGGAGGGCCGACAGATACGCAGTATTTA.

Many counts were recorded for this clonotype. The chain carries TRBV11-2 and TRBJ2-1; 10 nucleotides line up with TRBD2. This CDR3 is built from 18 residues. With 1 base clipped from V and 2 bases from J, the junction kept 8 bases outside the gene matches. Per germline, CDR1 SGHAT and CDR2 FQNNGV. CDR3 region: CASSLVYSGRPPYNEQFF. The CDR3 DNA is TGTGCCAGCAGCTTAGTTTATAGCGGGAGGCCCCCCTACAATGAGCAGTTCTTC.

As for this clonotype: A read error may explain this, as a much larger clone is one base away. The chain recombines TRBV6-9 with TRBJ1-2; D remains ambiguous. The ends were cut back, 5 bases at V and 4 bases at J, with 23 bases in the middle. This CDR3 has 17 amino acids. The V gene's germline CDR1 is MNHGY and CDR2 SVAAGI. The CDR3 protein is CASSPHGPYGRTYGYTF. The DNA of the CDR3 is TGTGCCAGCAGTCCGCATGGGCCTTACGGAAGGACCTATGGCTACACCTTC.